These 18 T cell receptor beta chains were sequenced from one sample in a study of beta chain features in type 1 diabetes. Sequencing targeted expressed TCRB transcripts, as all isolated RNA had been reverse transcribed. TCRdb's copy holds only in-frame clones and misses some; the assay was immunoSEQ multiplex PCR. The data show roughly 610,000 clones, with roughly a sixth seen just once and approximately 0.093% held by the top ten. The specimen sequenced was naive CD4+ T cells from blood. These receptors all come from a man aged 18 to 29 in good health.

The sample holds a few counts of this clone. This specimen includes other DNA sequences encoding the same CDR3. The V and J genes are TRBV5-1 and TRBJ1-2; D is possibly TRBD1 (6 bases). V was shortened by 2 bases and J by 4 bases, with 6 bases between the two germline ends. This CDR3 comprises 12 residues. The germline V gene encodes CDR1 SGHRS and CDR2 YFSETQ. The CDR3 protein is CASSFRGYGYTF. In nucleotides, the CDR3 is TGCGCCAGCAGCTTCAGGGGCTATGGCTACACCTTC.

Many counts were recorded for this clone. This chain links TRBV18 with TRBJ2-7; D is uncertain. CDR1 and CDR2 (germline): KGHSH, LQKENI. The V gene lost 5 bases and the J gene lost 3 bases, with 14 bases spanning the gap. The CDR3 sequence is 14 residues long. The CDR3 sequence is CASSSDGPGYEQYF. The CDR3 coding sequence is TGTGCCAGCTCATCGGACGGGCCGGGCTACGAGCAGTACTTC.

The gene calls are TRBV29-1 and TRBJ1-2; D possibly corresponds to TRBD1 (5 bases). Between the trimmed V and J ends, which lost 4 bases and 7 bases, there was a span of 13 bases. Germline CDR1 SQVTM, CDR2 ANQGSEA. CDR3 length: 12 residues. The CDR3 region has the DNA TGCAGCGTTGGGCCAGGGAGTTCTGGCTACACCTTC. This codes for CSVGPGSSGYTF.

On this clone: The sample has other DNA sequences that encode this CDR3 too. The rearrangement uses TRBV7-2 and TRBJ2-5; TRBD1 agrees at 7 bases. Trimming cost V 3 bases and J 0 bases; bases outside gene matches: 1. CDR3 length: 14 residues. Germline V gene lookup returns CDR1 SGHTA and CDR2 FQGNSA. This CDR3 reads CASSLDRYQETQYF. The CDR3 nucleotides read TGTGCCAGCAGCTTGGACAGGTACCAAGAGACCCAGTACTTC.

This clone was picked up a small number of times. The chain employs TRBV5-1 and TRBJ2-7; 7 nucleotides align to TRBD1. V lost 0 bases and J lost 1; bases outside the gene matches: 7. Germline-derived CDR1 and CDR2 are SGHRS and YFSETQ. CDR3 size: 16 residues. In DNA form, the CDR3 reads TGCGCCAGCAGCTTGGACCCACAGGGGTCGTCCTACGAGCAGTACTTC. Translating it yields CASSLDPQGSSYEQYF.

This chain connects TRBV9 to TRBJ2-3; the match to TRBD1 covers 10 bases. V lost 3 bases and J lost 6; bases outside the gene matches: 10. Germline CDR1 and CDR2: SGDLS and YYNGEE. This CDR3 is built from 16 residues. CDR3 amino acids: CASSASMGQGFDTQYF. For the CDR3, the DNA is TGTGCCAGCAGCGCGTCAATGGGACAGGGGTTCGATACGCAGTATTTT.

The sample holds a few counts of this clone. The V call is TRBV27, the J call TRBJ1-2; D gene unclear. The CDR3 is 13 residues long. Germline CDR1 and CDR2: MNHEY and SMNVEV (reference sequence). V was shortened by 8 bases and J by 4 bases, with 14 bases between the two germline ends. For the CDR3, the DNA is TGTGCCAGCTCAAGAACAGTTGGCTATGGCTACACCTTC. This translates into CASSRTVGYGYTF.

The chain combines TRBV27 with TRBJ2-1; D possibly corresponds to TRBD1 (6 bases). Trimming cost V 8 bases and J 2 bases, with 13 bases left between them. CDR3 length equals 14 residues. CDR1 MNHEY and CDR2 SMNVEV come from the germline V gene (reference sequence). CDR3 sequence reads: CASGGQSAYNEQFF. In DNA form, the CDR3 reads TGTGCCAGCGGAGGACAGAGCGCCTACAATGAGCAGTTCTTC.

There are a few counts of this clone. V is TRBV7-9 and J is TRBJ2-3; 11 nucleotides match TRBD2. The CDR3 loop spans 17 amino acids. Unmatched junction bases numbered 13, after V lost 5 bases and J lost 6 bases. Germline lookup yields CDR1 SEHNR and CDR2 FQNEAQ (reference sequence). The CDR3 here is CASSVRLGLAVRDTQYF. CDR3 bases: TGTGCCAGCAGCGTCCGGCTGGGACTAGCGGTTCGGGATACGCAGTATTTT.

The chain carries TRBV5-1 and TRBJ2-3; a possible D gene is TRBD2 (6 bases). CDR3 length: 17 amino acids. V shed 0 bases and J shed 3 bases, with 17 bases lying between them. The germline CDR1 and CDR2 sequences are SGHRS and YFSETQ. This chain's CDR3 is CASSLAGLGGATDTQYF. The DNA for the CDR3 is TGCGCCAGCAGCTTGGCAGGGCTAGGAGGGGCGACAGATACGCAGTATTTT.

This clone was detected only a few times. This chain connects TRBV28 to TRBJ1-5; no clear D. The CDR3 length is 14 residues. The V end lost 2 bases, the J end lost 8 bases, and 13 bases lay between the germline ends. From germline, CDR1 is MDHEN and CDR2 SYDVKM. The CDR3 sequence: CASSLPQSREPQHF. CDR3 nucleotides: TGTGCCAGCAGTTTACCCCAGTCCCGAGAGCCCCAGCATTTT. Based on the CDR3 plus reference TRBV28 and TRBJ1-5, the full variable domain is DVKVTQSSRYLVKRTGEKVFLECVQDMDHENMFWYRQDPGLGLRLIYFSYDVKMKEKGDIPEGYSVSREKKERFSLILESASTNQTSMYLCASSLPQSREPQHFGDGTRLSIL.

V gene TRBV5-4 combines with J gene TRBJ1-4, with D possibly matching TRBD1 (5 bases). The germline gives CDR1 SGHNT, CDR2 YYREEE (reference sequence). Trimming removed 0 bases from V and 8 bases from J, with 14 bases in between. This CDR3 has 15 amino acids. This CDR3 is CASSLAARVGEKLFF. For the CDR3, the DNA is TGTGCCAGCAGCTTGGCGGCCAGGGTAGGGGAAAAACTGTTTTTT.

This clone has just a few counts. This chain joins TRBV21-1 and TRBJ1-1; TRBD1 was called by the table and not checked on the DNA. TRBV21-1 is deemed a pseudogene. This CDR3 contains 17 residues. CDR3 in DNA: TGTGCCAGCGCTAAAGGGCCCTCAGGGGCGCTGAACACTGAAGCTTTCTTT. Residues: CASAKGPSGALNTEAFF.

The CDR3 nucleotides are TGTGCCAGCAGTCGGACAGGGGGCGCCTACAATGAGCAGTTCTTC. This gives the protein CASSRTGGAYNEQFF. The chain has TRBV6-5 and TRBJ2-1; TRBD1 matches 11 bases. This CDR3 region has 15 residues. V trimming: 5 bases; J trimming: 2 bases; junction bases outside the gene matches: 2. CDR1 is MNHEY and CDR2 is SVGAGI in the germline V gene.

V usage is TRBV20-1 and J usage is TRBJ2-1, with D unresolved. Trimming shortened V by 5 bases and J by 15 bases, and 17 bases separated the two germline ends. The CDR3 spans 11 residues. The V gene's germline CDR1 is DFQATT and CDR2 SNEGSKA (reference sequence). The CDR3 loop reads CSAYVQEIRFF. The DNA for the CDR3 is TGCAGTGCTTACGTCCAAGAGATACGGTTCTTC.

This clone was recorded only once. This rearrangement joins TRBV5-1 to TRBJ2-3; no firm D call. The CDR3 consists of 15 residues. Germline values: CDR1 SGHRS, CDR2 YFSETQ. Trimming took 0 bases from V and 2 from J, leaving 10 bases between them. The CDR3 loop is CASSLEPVHTDTQYF. Written as DNA, the CDR3 is TGCGCCAGCAGCTTGGAGCCAGTTCACACAGATACGCAGTATTTT. The variable domain in full, completed from reference TRBV5-1 and TRBJ2-3, reads KAGVTQTPRYLIKTRGQQVTLSCSPISGHRSVSWYQQTPGQGLQFLFEYFSETQRNKGNFPGRFSGRQFSNSRSEMNVSTLELGDSALYLCASSLEPVHTDTQYFGPGTRLTVL.

As concerns this clone: A junction boundary mismatches the germline segment, possibly from a read error. This rearrangement joins TRBV27 to TRBJ2-7; D assignment may be TRBD1 or TRBD2 (5 bases each). The length of the CDR3 is 14 residues. Germline CDR1 and CDR2: MNHEY and SMNVEV (reference sequence). CDR3: CASRLGTDSYEQYF. CDR3 sequence (DNA): TGTGCCAGCCGTTTAGGGACGGACTCCTACGAGCAGTACTTC.

This rearrangement joins TRBV27 to TRBJ2-3; D is unresolved. The CDR3 contains 12 residues. Germline V gene lookup returns CDR1 MNHEY and CDR2 SMNVEV (reference sequence). Trimming shortened V by 5 bases and J by 2 bases, and 5 bases separated the two germline ends. CDR3 nucleotide sequence: TGTGCCAGCAGTCCTGCCACAGATACGCAGTATTTT. This codes for CASSPATDTQYF.